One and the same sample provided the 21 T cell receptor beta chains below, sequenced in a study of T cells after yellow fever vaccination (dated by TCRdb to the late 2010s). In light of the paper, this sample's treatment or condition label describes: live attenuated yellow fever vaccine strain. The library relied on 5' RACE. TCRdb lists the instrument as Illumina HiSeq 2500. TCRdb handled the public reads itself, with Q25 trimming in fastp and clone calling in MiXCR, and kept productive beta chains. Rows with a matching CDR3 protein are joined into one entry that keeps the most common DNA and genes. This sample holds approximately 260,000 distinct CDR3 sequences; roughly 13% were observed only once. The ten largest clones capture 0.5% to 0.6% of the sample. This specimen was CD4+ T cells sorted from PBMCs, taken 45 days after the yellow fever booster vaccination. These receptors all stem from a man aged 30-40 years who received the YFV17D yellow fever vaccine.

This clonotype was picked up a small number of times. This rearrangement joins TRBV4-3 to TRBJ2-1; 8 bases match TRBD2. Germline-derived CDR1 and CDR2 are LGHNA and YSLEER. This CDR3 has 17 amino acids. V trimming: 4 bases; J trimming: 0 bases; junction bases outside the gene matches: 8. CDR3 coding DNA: TGCGCCAGCAGCCCCGAGACTAGCGACTACTCCTACAATGAGCAGTTCTTC. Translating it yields CASSPETSDYSYNEQFF.

The CDR3 spells CASSGDRGEEKLFF. CDR3 DNA: TGTGCCAGCAGTGGGGACAGGGGTGAGGAAAAACTGTTTTTT. The chain joins TRBV12-3 or TRBV12-4 to TRBJ1-4, with 10 bases identical to TRBD1. J lost 8 bases, V lost 5 bases, and 5 bases had no gene match. This CDR3 is built from 14 residues.

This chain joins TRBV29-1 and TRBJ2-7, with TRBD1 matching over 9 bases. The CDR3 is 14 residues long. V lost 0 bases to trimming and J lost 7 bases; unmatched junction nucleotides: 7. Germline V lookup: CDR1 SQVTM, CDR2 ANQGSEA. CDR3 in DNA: TGCAGCGTTGAAGAAACAGGGGGCGCGGGGGAGCAGTACTTC. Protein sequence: CSVEETGGAGEQYF.

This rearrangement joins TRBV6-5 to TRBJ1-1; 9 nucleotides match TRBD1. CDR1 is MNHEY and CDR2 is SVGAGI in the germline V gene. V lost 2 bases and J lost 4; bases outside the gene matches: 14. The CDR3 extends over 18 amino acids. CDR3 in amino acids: CASSYHGTGLKGSTEAFF. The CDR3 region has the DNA TGTGCCAGCAGTTACCACGGGACAGGGCTAAAAGGGAGCACTGAAGCTTTCTTT.

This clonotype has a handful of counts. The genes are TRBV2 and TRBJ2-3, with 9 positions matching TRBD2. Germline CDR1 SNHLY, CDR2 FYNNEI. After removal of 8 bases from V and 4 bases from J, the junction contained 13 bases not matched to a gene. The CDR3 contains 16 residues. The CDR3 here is CASDRTGGRASDTQYF. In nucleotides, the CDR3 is TGTGCCAGCGATCGAACCGGCGGGAGGGCCTCAGATACGCAGTATTTT.

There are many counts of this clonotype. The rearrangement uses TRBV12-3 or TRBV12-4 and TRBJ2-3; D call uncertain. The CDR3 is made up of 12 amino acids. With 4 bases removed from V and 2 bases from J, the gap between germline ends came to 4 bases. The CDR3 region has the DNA TGTGCCAGCAGTTATCTCACAGATACGCAGTATTTT. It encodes CASSYLTDTQYF.

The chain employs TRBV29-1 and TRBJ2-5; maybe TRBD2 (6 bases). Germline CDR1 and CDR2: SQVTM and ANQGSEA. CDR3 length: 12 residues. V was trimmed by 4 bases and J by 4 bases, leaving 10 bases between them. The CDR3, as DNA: TGCAGCGTTGTAACCGGGGGAGAGACCCAGTACTTC. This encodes CSVVTGGETQYF.

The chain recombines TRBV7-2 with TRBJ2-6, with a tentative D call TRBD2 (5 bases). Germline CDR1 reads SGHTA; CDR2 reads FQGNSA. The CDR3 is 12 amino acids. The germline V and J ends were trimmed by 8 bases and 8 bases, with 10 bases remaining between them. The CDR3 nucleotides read TGTGCCAGCCACCCCGGGACCAACGTCCTGACTTTC. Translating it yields CASHPGTNVLTF.

The CDR3 DNA sequence: TGCGCCAGCAGCCAAGATCGGACGGGGTCGAGCTCCTACGAGCAGTACTTC. It specifies CASSQDRTGSSSYEQYF. This chain links TRBV4-3 with TRBJ2-7; TRBD2 might be the D (5 bases). Germline lookup yields CDR1 LGHNA and CDR2 YSLEER. Trimming stripped 0 bases from V and 0 bases from J, with 15 bases between. The CDR3 totals 17 residues.

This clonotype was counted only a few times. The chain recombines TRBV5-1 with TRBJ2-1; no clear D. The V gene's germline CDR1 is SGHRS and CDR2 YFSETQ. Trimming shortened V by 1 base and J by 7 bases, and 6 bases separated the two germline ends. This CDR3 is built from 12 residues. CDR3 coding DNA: TGCGCCAGCAGCTTGCGTAATAATGAGCAGTTCTTC. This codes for CASSLRNNEQFF.

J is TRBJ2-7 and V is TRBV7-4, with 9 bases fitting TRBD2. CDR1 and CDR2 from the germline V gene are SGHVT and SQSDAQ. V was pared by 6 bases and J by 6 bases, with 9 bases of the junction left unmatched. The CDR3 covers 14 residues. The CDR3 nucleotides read TGTGCCAGCAGTCTTAGCGGGAGTGGTTGCGAGCAGTACTTC. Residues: CASSLSGSGCEQYF.

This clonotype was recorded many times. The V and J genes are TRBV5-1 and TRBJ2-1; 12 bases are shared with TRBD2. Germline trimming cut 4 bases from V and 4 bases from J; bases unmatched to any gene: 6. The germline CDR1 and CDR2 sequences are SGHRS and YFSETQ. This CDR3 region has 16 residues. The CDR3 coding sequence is TGCGCCAGCAGCGTCAGACTAGCGGGAGTTTACAATGAGCAGTTCTTC. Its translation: CASSVRLAGVYNEQFF.

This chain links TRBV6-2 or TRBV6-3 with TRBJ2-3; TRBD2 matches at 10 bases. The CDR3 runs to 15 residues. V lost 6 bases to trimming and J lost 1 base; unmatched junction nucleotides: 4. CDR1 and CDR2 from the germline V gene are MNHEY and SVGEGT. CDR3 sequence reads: CASSSGTSGTDTQYF. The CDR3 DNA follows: TGTGCCAGCAGCTCCGGGACTAGCGGCACAGATACGCAGTATTTT.

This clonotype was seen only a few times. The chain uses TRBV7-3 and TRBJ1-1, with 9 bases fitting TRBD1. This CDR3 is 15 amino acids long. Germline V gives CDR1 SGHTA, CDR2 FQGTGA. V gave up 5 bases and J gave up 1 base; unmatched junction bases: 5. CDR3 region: CASSPGQGKNTEAFF. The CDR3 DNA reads TGTGCCAGCAGCCCGGGACAGGGAAAGAACACTGAAGCTTTCTTT.

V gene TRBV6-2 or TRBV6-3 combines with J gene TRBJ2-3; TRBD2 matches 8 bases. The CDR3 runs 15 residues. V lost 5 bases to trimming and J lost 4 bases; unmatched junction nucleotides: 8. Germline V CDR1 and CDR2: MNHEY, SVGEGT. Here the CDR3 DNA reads TGTGCCAGCAGTAGAGCGGGAGCCTCCCCAGATACGCAGTATTTT. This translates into CASSRAGASPDTQYF.

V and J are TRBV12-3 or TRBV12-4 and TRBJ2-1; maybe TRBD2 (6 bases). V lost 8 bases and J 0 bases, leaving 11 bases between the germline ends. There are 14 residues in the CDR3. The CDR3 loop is CASRVAASYNEQFF. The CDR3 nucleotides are TGTGCCAGCCGAGTAGCGGCCTCCTACAATGAGCAGTTCTTC.

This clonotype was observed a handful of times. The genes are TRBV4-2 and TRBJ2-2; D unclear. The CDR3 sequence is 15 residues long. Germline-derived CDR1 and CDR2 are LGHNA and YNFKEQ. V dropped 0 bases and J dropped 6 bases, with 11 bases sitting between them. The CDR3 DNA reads TGTGCCAGCAGCCAAGATCCGGCTCGGTCCGGGGAGCTGTTTTTT. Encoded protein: CASSQDPARSGELFF.

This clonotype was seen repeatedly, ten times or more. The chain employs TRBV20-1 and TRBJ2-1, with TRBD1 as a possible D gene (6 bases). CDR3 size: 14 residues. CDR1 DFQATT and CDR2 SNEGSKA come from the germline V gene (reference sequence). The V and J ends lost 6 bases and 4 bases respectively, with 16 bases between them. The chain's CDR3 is CSARTGSSYNEQFF. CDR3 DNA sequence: TGCAGTGCCAGAACAGGGAGTTCATACAATGAGCAGTTCTTC.

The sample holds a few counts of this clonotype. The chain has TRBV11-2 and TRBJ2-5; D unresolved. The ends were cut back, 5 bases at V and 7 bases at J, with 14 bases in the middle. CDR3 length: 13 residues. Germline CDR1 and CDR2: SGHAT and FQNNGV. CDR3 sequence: CASSLTGVVTQYF. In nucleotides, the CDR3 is TGTGCCAGCAGCCTAACGGGTGTAGTGACCCAGTACTTC.

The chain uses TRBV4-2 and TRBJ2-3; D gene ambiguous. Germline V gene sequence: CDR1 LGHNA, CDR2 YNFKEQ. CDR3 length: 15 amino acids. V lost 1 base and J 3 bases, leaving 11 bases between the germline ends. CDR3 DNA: TGTGCCAGCAGCCAAGGGGGAAGCCGAACAGATACGCAGTATTTT. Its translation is CASSQGGSRTDTQYF.

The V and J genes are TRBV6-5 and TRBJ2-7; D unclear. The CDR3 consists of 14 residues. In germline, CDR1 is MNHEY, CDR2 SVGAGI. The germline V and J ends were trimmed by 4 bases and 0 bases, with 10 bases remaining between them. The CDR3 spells CASSFDQSSYEQYF. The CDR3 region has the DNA TGTGCCAGCAGTTTTGACCAGAGCTCCTACGAGCAGTACTTC.